In its sample, the clone carrying this T cell receptor (beta chain) was seen a few times. Its antigen is currently unknown. Researchers used the Oncomine TCR Beta short-read assay to sequence DNA from cultured CD4+ T cells. TCRdb re-called the PCR reads through MiXCR, storing one row per CDR3 protein. The data hold about 17,000 distinct CDR3 sequences, with around 46% observed a single time. The sample belongs to a study of vaccination and CD4 T cells after COVID-19. Treatment reported: approximately 10-day PBMC culture with coronavirus spike peptide pools or control peptides (ViraFEST assay). The sequence was obtained from a human donor who had recovered from COVID-19. This sample comprised CD4+ T cells from blood, cultured in vitro, obtained before SARS-CoV-2 vaccination.

CDR3 sequence reads: CASEEGRETQYF. The CDR3 DNA reads as TGTGCCTCCGAAGAGGGTCGCGAGACCCAGTACTTC. The chain recombines TRBV24-1 with TRBJ2-5, with D perhaps TRBD2 (5 bases). V lost 12 bases to trimming and J lost 5 bases, with 15 bases between them. Germline V gene sequence: CDR1 KGHDR, CDR2 SFDVKD. The length of the CDR3 is 12 residues.